Presented here are 22 T cell receptor gamma chains from one specimen sequenced in a study of Vδ1+ human thymocytes. Regarding the study as a whole: Thymic TRG and TRD repertoires appeared highly polyclonal, with Gaussian CDR3 length distributions.

RNA was extracted from the cells and then reverse transcribed. Multiplex PCR used pooled V-gene forward primers and a constant-region reverse primer to amplify CDR3s. TCRdb re-called the multiplex PCR reads using CATT. The table records 36,000 or so gamma-chain clones, around 20% of them present only once. The antigens these receptors bind are not known. The sequenced sample was Vdelta1+ gamma-delta thymocytes from the thymus. Described subset: FACS-sorted CD3+ TCRalphabeta- TCRVdelta1+ TCRVdelta2- thymocytes. All receptors come from a girl under three years old who had congenital heart surgery.

The table lists this clone with a few counts. Other DNA sequences in the sample encode the same CDR3. J is TRGJP2 and V is TRGV4. There are 16 residues in the CDR3. Unmatched junction bases numbered 7, after V lost 0 bases and J lost 3 bases. The V gene's germline CDR1 is EGSTGY and CDR2 YDSYTSSV. The CDR3 sequence is CATWDGPGGSDWIKTF. The DNA of the CDR3 is TGTGCCACCTGGGATGGGCCTGGGGGTAGTGATTGGATCAAGACGTTT.

This clone has a handful of counts. The chain joins TRGV3 to TRGJP2. This CDR3 spans 12 amino acids. V trimming: 2 bases; J trimming: 12 bases; junction bases outside the gene matches: 6. Germline assignment: CDR1 VTNTFY and CDR2 YDVSTARD (reference sequence). CDR3 sequence reads: CATWDTAGIKTF. The CDR3 DNA reads as TGTGCCACCTGGGACACCGCCGGGATCAAGACGTTT.

The J gene is TRGJ1 or TRGJ2, the V gene TRGV3. CDR1 is VTNTFY, CDR2 YDVSTARD, per germline (reference sequence). J lost 7 bases, V lost 3 bases, and 9 bases had no gene match. The CDR3 runs 13 residues. The CDR3 nucleotides are TGTGCCACCTGGGACGATTTAGGGTATAAGAAACTCTTT. This gives the protein CATWDDLGYKKLF.

The rearrangement links TRGV2 to TRGJ1 or TRGJ2. Trimming took 0 bases from V and 11 from J; bases not matched to a gene: 10. Germline-derived CDR1 and CDR2 are EGSNGY and YDSYNSKV. This CDR3 comprises 13 residues. The CDR3 bases are TGTGCCACCTGGGACGGGCCGGGGCTAGAGAAACTCTTT. Its protein product is CATWDGPGLEKLF.

Remarks on this clone: A read error is possible here, since a much larger clone lies one base away. The chain is built from TRGV3 and TRGJ1 or TRGJ2. The CDR3 length is 12 residues. Germline V gene data show CDR1 as VTNTFY and CDR2 as YDVSTARD (reference sequence). Trimming cost V 2 bases and J 5 bases; bases outside gene matches: 3. CDR3 in amino acids: CATWDIDYKKLF. In nucleotides, the CDR3 is TGTGCCACCTGGGACATTGATTATAAGAAACTCTTT.

The rearrangement joins TRGV4 to TRGJ1 or TRGJ2. CDR3 length: 12 residues. From germline, CDR1 is EGSTGY and CDR2 YDSYTSSV. Unmatched junction bases numbered 10, after V lost 7 bases and J lost 7 bases. The CDR3 protein is CATCPGGYKKLF. DNA of the CDR3: TGTGCCACCTGTCCCGGGGGGTATAAGAAACTCTTT.

This clone came up a few times. Within the sample, other DNA sequences also encode this same CDR3. The rearrangement uses TRGV3 and TRGJ1 or TRGJ2. J was trimmed by 7 bases and V by 2 bases; bases with no gene match: 5. The CDR3 is 12 residues long. CDR1 VTNTFY and CDR2 YDVSTARD come from the germline V gene (reference sequence). CDR3: CATWDKGYKKLF. In nucleotides, the CDR3 is TGTGCCACCTGGGACAAGGGCTATAAGAAACTCTTT.

This clone is classed as medium-sized. The same CDR3 is also encoded by other DNA sequences in this sample. This chain links TRGV2 with TRGJP2. The germline V gene has CDR1 EGSNGY and CDR2 YDSYNSKV. This CDR3 has 14 amino acids. V trimming: 1 base; J trimming: 2 bases; junction bases outside the gene matches: 1. The CDR3 coding sequence is TGTGCCACCTGGGACGGCAGTAGTGATTGGATCAAGACGTTT. This codes for CATWDGSSDWIKTF.

This clone has a handful of counts. The J gene is TRGJ1 or TRGJ2, the V gene TRGV9. This CDR3 comprises 12 residues. The V and J ends lost 3 bases and 5 bases, in that order; junction bases with no gene match: 4. Germline V gives CDR1 GITISATS, CDR2 ISYDGTV (reference sequence). The CDR3 is CALWEFHYKKLF. In DNA, the CDR3 is TGTGCCTTGTGGGAGTTCCATTATAAGAAACTCTTT.

This clone has at least ten counts. At the DNA level, this CDR3 is encoded by other sequences in the same sample as well. The chain uses TRGV2 and TRGJ1 or TRGJ2. This CDR3 is built from 13 residues. After removal of 0 bases from V and 5 bases from J, the junction contained 4 bases not matched to a gene. In germline, CDR1 is EGSNGY, CDR2 YDSYNSKV. CDR3 nucleotides: TGTGCCACCTGGGACGGGCTTCATTATAAGAAACTCTTT. Its translation is CATWDGLHYKKLF.

This clone has just a few counts. This CDR3 is also generated by other DNA sequences in the sample. The V call is TRGV3, the J call TRGJ1 or TRGJ2. From germline, CDR1 is VTNTFY and CDR2 YDVSTARD (reference sequence). The CDR3 contains 14 residues. Trimming removed 0 bases from V and 6 bases from J; junction bases left unmatched: 8. In nucleotides, the CDR3 is TGTGCCACCTGGGACAGGCTACGTGGTTATAAGAAACTCTTT. This encodes CATWDRLRGYKKLF.

V usage is TRGV2 and J usage is TRGJ1 or TRGJ2. The CDR3 spans 14 residues. Germline V gene lookup returns CDR1 EGSNGY and CDR2 YDSYNSKV. J lost 11 bases, V lost 4 bases, and 17 bases had no gene match. The CDR3 coding sequence is TGTGCCACCTGGGATGGGCCCGATAAAGAGGAGAAACTCTTT. Its protein is CATWDGPDKEEKLF.

This clone has a single count. The V gene is TRGV4, the J gene TRGJ1 or TRGJ2. This CDR3 spans 14 amino acids. The V segment lost 4 bases and the J segment 5 bases; nucleotides outside the gene matches: 11. Looked up from germline, CDR1 is EGSTGY and CDR2 is YDSYTSSV. CDR3: CATWDPRRDYKKLF. As DNA, the CDR3 is TGTGCCACCTGGGACCCGAGACGGGATTATAAGAAACTCTTT.

As to this clone: This may stem from a read error, because a much larger clone lies one nucleotide away. V is TRGV8 and J is TRGJ1 or TRGJ2. This CDR3 contains 13 residues. Losses at the gene ends were 2 bases for V and 1 base for J; bases not matched to a gene: 2. Germline V gene data show CDR1 as VENAVY and CDR2 as YDSYNSRV. CDR3 residues: CATWDNNYYKKLF. CDR3 bases: TGTGCCACCTGGGATAACAATTATTATAAGAAACTCTTT.

This clone was seen a few times. The chain recombines TRGV9 with TRGJ1 or TRGJ2. The CDR3 spans 16 residues. J lost 3 bases, V lost 0 bases, and 11 bases had no gene match. The germline V gene has CDR1 GITISATS and CDR2 ISYDGTV (reference sequence). The CDR3 nucleotides read TGTGCCTTGTGGGAGGTGCAAGCTTCTCGTTATTATAAGAAACTCTTT. Residues: CALWEVQASRYYKKLF.

This clone is termed medium-sized. Other DNA sequences in the same sample also yield this CDR3. This chain joins TRGV2 and TRGJ1 or TRGJ2. Trimming took 0 bases from V and 5 from J; bases not matched to a gene: 4. Germline V gene sequence: CDR1 EGSNGY, CDR2 YDSYNSKV. The length of the CDR3 is 13 residues. Here the CDR3 DNA reads TGTGCCACCTGGGACGGGCTGGATTATAAGAAACTCTTT. Its protein product is CATWDGLDYKKLF.

Only a few counts were recorded for this clone. The sample has other DNA sequences that encode this CDR3 too. The chain has TRGV8 and TRGJ1 or TRGJ2. The CDR3 has 12 residues. The junction had 3 bases not matched to a gene; V was cut back by 6 bases and J by 1 base. Germline lookup yields CDR1 VENAVY and CDR2 YDSYNSRV. This chain's CDR3 is CATWTNYYKKLF. CDR3 in DNA: TGTGCCACCTGGACCAATTATTATAAGAAACTCTTT.

Note on this clone: Other DNA sequences within the sample encode an identical CDR3. This chain links TRGV3 with TRGJ1 or TRGJ2. V shed 10 bases and J 0 bases; nucleotides not matched to a gene: 3. Germline-derived CDR1 and CDR2 are VTNTFY and YDVSTARD (reference sequence). The CDR3 spans 11 residues. CDR3 protein: CATSNYYKKLF. CDR3 sequence (DNA): TGTGCCACTTCGAATTATTATAAGAAACTCTTT.

There are a few counts of this clone. J is TRGJ1 or TRGJ2 and V is TRGV8. CDR3 size: 12 residues. Germline V gene lookup returns CDR1 VENAVY and CDR2 YDSYNSRV. The trim removed 3 bases at V and 6 bases at J, leaving 5 bases unmatched. CDR3 sequence (DNA): TGTGCCACCTGGGATGGTCTTTATAAGAAACTCTTT. Amino acid sequence: CATWDGLYKKLF.

This clone showed up just a few times. The V and J genes are TRGV2 and TRGJ1 or TRGJ2. The junction had 8 bases not matched to a gene; V was cut back by 0 bases and J by 9 bases. The CDR3 runs 13 residues. CDR1 is EGSNGY, CDR2 YDSYNSKV, per germline. The CDR3 here is CATWDGRCGKKLF. The CDR3 DNA reads TGTGCCACCTGGGACGGGCGTTGCGGTAAGAAACTCTTT.

This clone has only a few counts. This chain connects TRGV9 to TRGJ1 or TRGJ2. The length of the CDR3 is 9 residues. Germline CDR1 and CDR2: GITISATS and ISYDGTV (reference sequence). The junction had 8 bases not matched to a gene; V was cut back by 9 bases and J by 12 bases. The CDR3 loop is CALPHGKLF. The CDR3 DNA reads TGTGCCTTGCCACACGGGAAACTCTTT.

This chain links TRGV2 with TRGJ1 or TRGJ2. The trim removed 3 bases at V and 9 bases at J, leaving 11 bases unmatched. CDR3 length equals 13 residues. Germline CDR1 is EGSNGY and CDR2 is YDSYNSKV. This CDR3 reads CATWDYRIGKKLF. CDR3 DNA: TGTGCCACCTGGGACTACCGTATTGGTAAGAAACTCTTT.